The present entry profiles one T cell receptor (beta chain) with its context. This record belongs to a study of blood T cell repertoires in COVID-19. Study background: T cells, B-cell-depleted T cells, or PBMCs supplied cDNA or gDNA.

Using immunoSEQ multiplex PCR, the repertoire was profiled, and TCRdb retains in-frame clones only, with some absent. In the table there are 350,000 or so clones, about nine tenths of which are singletons. Trimming stripped 4 bases from V and 7 bases from J, with 15 bases between. Germline CDR1 and CDR2: SGHNT and YYREEE (reference sequence). The CDR3 is 15 residues long. The sample taken for sequencing was peripheral blood. The J gene is TRBJ1-6, the V gene TRBV5-4, with D uncertain. This clonotype originated in an older woman with COVID-19, enrolled during active disease. CDR3 residues: CASSPSAAANSPLHF. In DNA, the CDR3 is TGTGCCAGCAGCCCCAGCGCGGCAGCAAATTCACCCCTCCACTTT.